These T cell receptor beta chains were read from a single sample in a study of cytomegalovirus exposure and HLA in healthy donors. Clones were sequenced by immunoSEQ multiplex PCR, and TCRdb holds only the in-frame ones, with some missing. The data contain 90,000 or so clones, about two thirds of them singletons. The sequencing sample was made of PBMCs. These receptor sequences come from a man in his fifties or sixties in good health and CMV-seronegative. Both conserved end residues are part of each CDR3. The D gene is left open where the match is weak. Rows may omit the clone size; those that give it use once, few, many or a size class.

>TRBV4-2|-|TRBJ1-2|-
TGTGCCAGCAGCACGAGCCAGGGGAAGGAAAACTATGGCTACACCTTC
CASSTSQGKENYGYTF
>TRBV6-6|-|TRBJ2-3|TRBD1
TGTGCCAGCAGACCCGGCTTCGACAGGGTAGATACGCAGTATTTT
CASRPGFDRVDTQYF
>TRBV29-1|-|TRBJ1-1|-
TGCAGCGTTGCCGGCAGGATGAACACTGAAGCTTTCTTT
CSVAGRMNTEAFF
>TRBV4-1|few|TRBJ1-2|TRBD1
TGCGCCAGCAGCCAGCTGACAGGGGGAGACAACTATGGCTACACCTTC
CASSQLTGGDNYGYTF
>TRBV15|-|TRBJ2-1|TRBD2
TGTGCCACCAGCAGAGTGAGTCTAGCGGGAGGGACCGAGCAGTTCTTC
CATSRVSLAGGTEQFF
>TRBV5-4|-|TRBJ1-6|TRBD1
TGTGCCAGCAGCTTGGAGGGACAGGGAAATTCACCCCTCCACTTT
CASSLEGQGNSPLHF
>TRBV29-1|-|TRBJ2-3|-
TGCAGCGTTGAGGGTGGCCAGGACACAGATACGCAGTATTTT
CSVEGGQDTDTQYF
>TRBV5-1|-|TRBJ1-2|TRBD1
TGCGCCAGCAGCTTCGGCCGGGACAGCAAGAACTATGGCTACACCTTC
CASSFGRDSKNYGYTF
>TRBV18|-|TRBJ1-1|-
TGTGCCAGCTCTCGGATGCCGGGACAAATGAACACTGAAGCTTTCTTT
CASSRMPGQMNTEAFF
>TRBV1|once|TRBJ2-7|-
TGCACCAGCAGCCAAGTTAGGGGGGACAGGACCTACGAGCAGTACTTC
CTSSQVRGDRTYEQYF
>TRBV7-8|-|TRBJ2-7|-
TGTGCCAGCATACAAAGGCGAGAGGGCGGCGAGCAGTACTTC
CASIQRREGGEQYF
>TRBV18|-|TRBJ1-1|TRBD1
TGTGCCAGCTCACCACTTAGGACAGGGGAGACTGAAGCTTTCTTT
CASSPLRTGETEAFF
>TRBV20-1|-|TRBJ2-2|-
TGCAGTGCTCGATTACTCCGGGAGCTGTTTTTT
CSARLLRELFF
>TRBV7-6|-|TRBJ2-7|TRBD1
TGTGCCAGCAGCCGACAGGGTAACTCCTACGAGCAGTACTTC
CASSRQGNSYEQYF
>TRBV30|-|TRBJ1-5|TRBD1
TGTGCCTGGAGTGCTCGGGACAGGGGCTTCCAGCCCCAGCATTTT
CAWSARDRGFQPQHF
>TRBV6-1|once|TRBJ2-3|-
TGTGCCAGCAGGGCTAGTCGCGGGGCAGATACGCAGTATTTT
CASRASRGADTQYF
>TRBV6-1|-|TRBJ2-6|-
TGTGCCAGCAGTGAAGCAATAGGGGTTGCTGGGGCCAACGTCCTGACTTTC
CASSEAIGVAGANVLTF
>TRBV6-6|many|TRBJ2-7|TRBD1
TGTGCCAGCAGTTACTCGGGGACAGGGTTGAACGAGCAGTACTTC
CASSYSGTGLNEQYF
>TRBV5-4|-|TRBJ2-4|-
TGTGCCAGCAGCTCTTACGGACAGACCAAAAACATTCAGTACTTC
CASSSYGQTKNIQYF
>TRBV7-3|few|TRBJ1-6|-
TGTGCCAGCAGCCTCTGGGCGAGGGGAGGGAATTCACCCCTCCACTTT
CASSLWARGGNSPLHF
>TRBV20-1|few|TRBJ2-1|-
TGCAGTGCTAGATCTTACAATGAGCAGTTCTTC
CSARSYNEQFF
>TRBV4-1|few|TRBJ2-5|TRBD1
TGCGCCAGCAGCCAGAATGTTGGGACAGGGGGGCAAGAGACCCAGTACTTC
CASSQNVGTGGQETQYF
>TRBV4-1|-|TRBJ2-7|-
TGCGCCAGCAGCCAAGATCCCCGTTACGAGCAGTACTTC
CASSQDPRYEQYF
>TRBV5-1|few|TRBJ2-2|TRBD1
TGCGCCAGCAGTCCGGGACAGCCCGCGAACACCGGGGAGCTGTTTTTT
CASSPGQPANTGELFF
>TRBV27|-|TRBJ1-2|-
TGTGCCAGCAGTTTAACGGGGGGGGTCGGAGGCTACACCTTC
CASSLTGGVGGYTF
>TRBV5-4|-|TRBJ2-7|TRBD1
TGTGCCAGCAGCCGGCCCGGACAGGGGGCGGGGGAGCAGTACTTC
CASSRPGQGAGEQYF
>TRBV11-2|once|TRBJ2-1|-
TGTGCCAGCAGCTTAGGACCACAAGGGGATGAGCAGTTCTTC
CASSLGPQGDEQFF
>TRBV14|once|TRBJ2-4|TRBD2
TGTGCCAGCAGCCTCAGAGGAGCGGGGAAAAACATTCAGTACTTC
CASSLRGAGKNIQYF